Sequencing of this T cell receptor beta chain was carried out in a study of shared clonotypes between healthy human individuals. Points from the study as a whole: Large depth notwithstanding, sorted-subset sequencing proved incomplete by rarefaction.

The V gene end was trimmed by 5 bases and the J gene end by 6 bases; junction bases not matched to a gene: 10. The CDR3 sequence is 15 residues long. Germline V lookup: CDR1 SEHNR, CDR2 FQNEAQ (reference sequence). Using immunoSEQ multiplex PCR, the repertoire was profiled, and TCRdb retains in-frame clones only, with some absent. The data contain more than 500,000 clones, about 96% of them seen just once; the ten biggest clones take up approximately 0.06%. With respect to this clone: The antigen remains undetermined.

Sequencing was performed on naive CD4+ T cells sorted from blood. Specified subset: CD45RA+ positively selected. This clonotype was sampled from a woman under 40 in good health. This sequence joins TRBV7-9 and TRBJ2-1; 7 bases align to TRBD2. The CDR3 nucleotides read TGTGCCAGCAGCCCTACTAGCGCCTACGGCAATGAGCAGTTCTTC. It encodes CASSPTSAYGNEQFF.